The 4 T cell receptor beta chains presented below share a single source sample, sequenced in a study of T cell responses to AZD1222 COVID-19 vaccine. Method: immunoSEQ multiplex PCR; TCRdb's copy keeps in-frame clones and lacks some. The sample records roughly 130,000 clones, over 75% being singletons. The specimen comprised peripheral blood, sampled on day 0 of AZD1222 vaccination. These receptors were taken from an adult in good health.

This clone was found once. V is TRBV20-1 and J is TRBJ1-2; a weak D match, TRBD1 (5 bases). The CDR3 sequence is 13 residues long. CDR1 is DFQATT, CDR2 SNEGSKA, per germline (reference sequence). V was clipped by 3 bases and J by 8 bases, with 16 bases between them. The CDR3 reads CSASGGGGKGYTF. In DNA, the CDR3 is TGCAGTGCTAGTGGTGGGGGTGGTAAGGGCTACACCTTC.

The chain employs TRBV10-2 and TRBJ1-6; 9 bases fit TRBD1. The CDR3 runs to 15 residues. V trimming: 3 bases; J trimming: 10 bases; junction bases outside the gene matches: 7. Germline V lookup: CDR1 WSHSY, CDR2 SAAADI. The CDR3 region is CASSDRGQGLSPLHF. CDR3 in DNA: TGCGCCAGCAGTGACCGGGGACAGGGTTTATCACCCCTCCACTTT.

V is TRBV6-5 and J is TRBJ2-6; D gene uncertain. V gave up 7 bases and J gave up 0 bases, with 10 bases separating them. This CDR3 contains 15 residues. Per germline, CDR1 MNHEY and CDR2 SVGAGI. CDR3 coding DNA: TGTGCCAGCATTGGAGTTCCCTCTGGGGCCAACGTCCTGACTTTC. Its protein is CASIGVPSGANVLTF.

The chain employs TRBV6-5 and TRBJ2-5, with TRBD1 identical over 7 bases. Germline CDR1 reads MNHEY; CDR2 reads SVGAGI. J was trimmed by 4 bases and V by 2 bases; bases with no gene match: 10. CDR3 length equals 16 residues. CDR3 in amino acids: CASSYGLGWDRETQYF. In DNA, the CDR3 is TGTGCCAGCAGTTACGGTCTTGGATGGGACAGAGAGACCCAGTACTTC.